The present entry profiles one T cell receptor (beta chain) with its context. The entry originates in a study of blood T cell repertoires in COVID-19. Overall study context: COVID-19 samples from acute and convalescent phases originated in the United States, Italy and Spain. PBMCs, B-cell-depleted T cells, or T cells were the source of the cDNA or gDNA that made up the material.

In the authors' workflow: For nucleated cells, counts were estimated from reference gene primer amplification. Generated by immunoSEQ multiplex PCR, the TCRdb table keeps only in-frame clones and is missing some. V, J and clone size are those of that table, while D and trimming were read from the DNA. The sample records 450,000 to 500,000 clones, 80% to 90% being singletons. The CDR3 length is 16 residues. Looked up from germline, CDR1 is LGHNA and CDR2 is YSLEER. Trimming removed 0 bases at V and 4 bases at J, with 13 bases between. V is TRBV4-3 and J is TRBJ1-3; no clear D. Sequencing was performed on peripheral blood. The receptor was isolated from a human donor in a cohort sampled during active COVID-19. This chain's CDR3 is CASSQDLGIGGNTIYF. The DNA for the CDR3 is TGCGCCAGCAGCCAAGATCTCGGAATCGGGGGAAACACCATATATTTT.